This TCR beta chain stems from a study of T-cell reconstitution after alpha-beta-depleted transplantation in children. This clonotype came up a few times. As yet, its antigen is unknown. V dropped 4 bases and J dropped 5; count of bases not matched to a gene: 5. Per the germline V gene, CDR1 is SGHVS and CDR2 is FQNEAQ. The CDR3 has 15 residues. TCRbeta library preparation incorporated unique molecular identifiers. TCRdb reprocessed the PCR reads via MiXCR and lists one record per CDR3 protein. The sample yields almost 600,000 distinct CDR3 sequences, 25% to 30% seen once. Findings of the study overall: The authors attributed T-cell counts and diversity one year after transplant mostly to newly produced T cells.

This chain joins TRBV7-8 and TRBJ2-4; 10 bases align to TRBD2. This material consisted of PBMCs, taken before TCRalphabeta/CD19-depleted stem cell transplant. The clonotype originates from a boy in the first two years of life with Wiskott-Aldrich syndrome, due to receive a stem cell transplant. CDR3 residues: CASSSNLAGENIQYF. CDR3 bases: TGTGCCAGCAGCTCTAATCTAGCGGGAGAAAACATTCAGTACTTC.